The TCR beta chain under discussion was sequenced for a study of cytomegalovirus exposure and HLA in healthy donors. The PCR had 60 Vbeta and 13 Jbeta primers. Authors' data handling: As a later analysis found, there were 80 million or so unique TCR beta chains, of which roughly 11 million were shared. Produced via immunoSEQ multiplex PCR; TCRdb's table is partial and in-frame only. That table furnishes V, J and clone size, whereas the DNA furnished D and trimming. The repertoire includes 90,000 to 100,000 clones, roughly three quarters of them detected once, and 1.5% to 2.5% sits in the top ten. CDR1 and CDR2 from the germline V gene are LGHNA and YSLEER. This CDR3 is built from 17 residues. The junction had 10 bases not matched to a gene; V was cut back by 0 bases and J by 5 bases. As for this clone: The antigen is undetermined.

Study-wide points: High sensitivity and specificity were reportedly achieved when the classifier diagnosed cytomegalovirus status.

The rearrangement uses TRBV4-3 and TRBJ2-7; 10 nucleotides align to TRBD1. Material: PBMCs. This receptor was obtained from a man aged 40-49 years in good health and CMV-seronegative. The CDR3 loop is CASSQDSTGQGSHEQYF. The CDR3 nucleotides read TGCGCCAGCAGCCAAGACAGTACGGGACAGGGGTCCCACGAGCAGTACTTC.